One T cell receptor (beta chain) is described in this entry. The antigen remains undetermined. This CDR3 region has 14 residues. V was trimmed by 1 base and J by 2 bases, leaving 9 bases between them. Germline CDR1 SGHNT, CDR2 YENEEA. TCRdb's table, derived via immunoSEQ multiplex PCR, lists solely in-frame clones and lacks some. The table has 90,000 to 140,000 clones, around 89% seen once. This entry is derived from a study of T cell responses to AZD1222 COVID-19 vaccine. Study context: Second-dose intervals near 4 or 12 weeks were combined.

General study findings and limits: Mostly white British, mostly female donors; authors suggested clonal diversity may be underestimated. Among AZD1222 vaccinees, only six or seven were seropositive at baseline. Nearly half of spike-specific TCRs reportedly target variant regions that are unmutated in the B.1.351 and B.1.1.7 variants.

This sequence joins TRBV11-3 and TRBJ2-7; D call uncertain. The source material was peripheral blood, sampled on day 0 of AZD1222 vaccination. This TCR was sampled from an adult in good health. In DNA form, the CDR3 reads TGTGCCAGCAGCTTAGCGGTAGGGCCCTACGAGCAGTACTTC. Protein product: CASSLAVGPYEQYF.